This T cell receptor (beta chain) appears in the sequencing data of a study of blood T cell repertoires in COVID-19. Germline trimming cut 5 bases from V and 6 bases from J; bases unmatched to any gene: 9. The CDR3 consists of 15 residues. Germline CDR1 reads SGHTA; CDR2 reads FQGTGA. Seattle cases were enrolled at active infection and followed longitudinally. TCRdb keeps only in-frame clones here, not all; method: immunoSEQ multiplex PCR. The sample yields around 400,000 clones, around 87% seen once. This clone was seen a single time. The clonotype comes from a woman in her sixties or seventies with COVID-19, enrolled during active disease. The chain uses TRBV7-3 and TRBJ2-1; TRBD1 aligns across 8 bases. Sequenced: peripheral blood. CDR3 DNA: TGTGCCAGCAGCACCGGACAGGGTCAACCCAATGAGCAGTTCTTC. Amino acids: CASSTGQGQPNEQFF.